Following are 21 T cell receptor beta chains from one sample sequenced in a study of OX40 agonist ivuxolimab in advanced cancers. Sequenced by immunoSEQ multiplex PCR; TCRdb stores in-frame clones only, minus some. Of about 42,000 clones listed, roughly 90% are singletons. Here the sequenced sample was CD4+ or CD8+ T cells sorted from blood, taken in a trial of the OX40 agonist ivuxolimab. These receptor sequences come from an adult with an advanced solid tumor such as melanoma, head and neck, liver or kidney cancer.

A single count supports this clone. The genes are TRBV15 and TRBJ2-5, with no clear D. This CDR3 contains 14 residues. The germline V gene has CDR1 LNHNV and CDR2 YYDKDF (reference sequence). The V and J ends lost 5 bases and 2 bases respectively, with 12 bases between them. The CDR3 DNA is TGTGCCACCAGCGGCTTCGTGCTTCAAGAGACCCAGTACTTC. Translated: CATSGFVLQETQYF.

V is TRBV19 and J is TRBJ1-2; D remains unclear. The length of the CDR3 is 14 residues. Germline CDR1 and CDR2: LNHDA and SQIVND (reference sequence). The V and J ends lost 5 bases and 7 bases respectively, with 17 bases between them. The CDR3 protein is CASSERPKIGGYTF. The CDR3 coding sequence is TGTGCCAGTAGTGAACGCCCTAAAATTGGTGGCTACACCTTC.

With respect to this clone: The junction and the germline gene differ at one end; a read error may be behind it. Other DNA sequences in the sample encode the same CDR3. CDR3 nucleotides: TGCGCCAGCAGCCGGGACTACACTGAGGCTTTCTTT. This sequence encodes CASSRDYTEAFF. This sequence joins TRBV5-1 and TRBJ1-1, with a weak D call TRBD1 (5 bases). The length of the CDR3 is 12 residues. The V gene's germline CDR1 is SGHRS and CDR2 YFSETQ.

The chain joins TRBV28 to TRBJ2-7, with D perhaps matching TRBD1 or TRBD2 (5 bases each). In germline, CDR1 is MDHEN, CDR2 SYDVKM. The V and J ends lost 7 bases and 2 bases respectively, with 18 bases between them. The CDR3 length is 15 residues. The CDR3 here is CASKKGRTLPYEQYF. The CDR3 nucleotides are TGTGCCAGCAAGAAGGGGCGGACTCTTCCCTACGAGCAGTACTTC.

The J gene is TRBJ2-3, the V gene TRBV30, with TRBD1 as a possible D gene (6 bases). The CDR3 extends over 16 amino acids. With 0 bases removed from V and 4 bases from J, the gap between germline ends came to 17 bases. From germline, CDR1 is GTSNPN and CDR2 SVGIG (reference sequence). The CDR3 reads CAWSVGPRGRADTQYF. CDR3 DNA: TGTGCCTGGAGTGTAGGTCCCAGGGGAAGGGCAGATACGCAGTATTTT.

The chain is built from TRBV18 and TRBJ2-5; D possibly corresponds to TRBD1 (6 bases). The CDR3 has 15 residues. Germline V gives CDR1 KGHSH, CDR2 LQKENI. V was trimmed by 3 bases and J by 11 bases, leaving 22 bases between them. The CDR3 spells CASSPNALLRRGQYF. CDR3 DNA sequence: TGTGCCAGCTCACCCAACGCCCTACTACGTAGGGGGCAGTACTTC.

This clone appeared a few times. The CDR3: CASSSPGTGGYTF. CDR3 bases: TGTGCCAGCAGTTCACCGGGCACAGGAGGCTACACCTTC. This chain uses TRBV6-5 with TRBJ1-2; a weak D match, TRBD1 (5 bases). The CDR3 has 13 residues. CDR1 and CDR2 (germline): MNHEY, SVGAGI. Trimming stripped 4 bases from V and 8 bases from J, with 14 bases between.

This rearrangement joins TRBV28 to TRBJ2-1, with D maybe TRBD2 (6 bases). Trimming shortened V by 1 base and J by 0 bases, and 10 bases separated the two germline ends. Germline-derived CDR1 and CDR2 are MDHEN and SYDVKM. This CDR3 spans 16 amino acids. The CDR3 here is CASSLFGRSSYNEQFF. The CDR3 coding sequence is TGTGCCAGCAGTTTATTTGGGAGGAGCTCCTACAATGAGCAGTTCTTC.

V gene TRBV19 combines with J gene TRBJ2-6; D is unclear. Germline loops: CDR1 LNHDA, CDR2 SQIVND (reference sequence). The CDR3 covers 18 residues. V was pared by 2 bases and J by 2 bases, with 16 bases between. DNA for the CDR3: TGTGCCAGTAGTATATCCGGTTCCCGCTTCCCTGGGGCCAACGTCCTGACTTTC. As protein: CASSISGSRFPGANVLTF.

The gene calls are TRBV6-5 and TRBJ1-2; possibly TRBD1 for D (5 bases). This CDR3 spans 14 amino acids. Trimming took off 5 bases at V and 4 bases at J, with 14 bases between the two ends. Germline CDR1 MNHEY, CDR2 SVGAGI. In DNA, the CDR3 is TGTGCCAGCAGTCCCATTGACAGTTCCTATGGCTACACCTTC. As protein: CASSPIDSSYGYTF.

The J gene is TRBJ1-5, the V gene TRBV18; D perhaps matches TRBD1 (6 bases). The CDR3 totals 16 residues. The germline CDR1 and CDR2 sequences are KGHSH and LQKENI. The V end lost 3 bases, the J end lost 7 bases, and 19 bases lay between the germline ends. This CDR3 reads CASSPWEQGGIQPQHF. Written as DNA, the CDR3 is TGTGCCAGCTCACCTTGGGAACAGGGAGGAATACAGCCCCAGCATTTT.

The chain combines TRBV2 with TRBJ1-2; D unresolved. CDR3 length equals 13 residues. With 7 bases removed from V and 3 bases from J, the gap between germline ends came to 12 bases. Germline V gene data show CDR1 as SNHLY and CDR2 as FYNNEI. Here the CDR3 reads CASIRNSDYGYTF. The CDR3 DNA is TGTGCCAGCATACGTAACAGTGACTATGGCTACACCTTC.

The chain joins TRBV6-5 to TRBJ2-7; D uncertain. This CDR3 spans 15 amino acids. Germline CDR1 reads MNHEY; CDR2 reads SVGAGI. Trimming pared 2 bases from V and 2 bases from J, leaving 13 bases between. The CDR3 DNA reads TGTGCCAGCAGTTACGTAGGGCTGGGTACCTACGAGCAGTACTTC. Protein sequence: CASSYVGLGTYEQYF.

The chain recombines TRBV4-2 with TRBJ2-5, with 7 bases fitting TRBD1. The CDR3 runs to 16 residues. The trim removed 0 bases at V and 1 base at J, leaving 5 bases unmatched. Germline lookup yields CDR1 LGHNA and CDR2 YNFKEQ. The CDR3 spells CASSQDRDSLQETQYF. The CDR3 DNA reads as TGTGCCAGCAGCCAAGATCGGGACAGCCTCCAAGAGACCCAGTACTTC.

V is TRBV5-6 and J is TRBJ2-3; D is perhaps TRBD1 or TRBD2 (5 bases each). CDR1 and CDR2 (germline): SGHDT, YYEEEE. The V gene lost 1 base and the J gene lost 5 bases, with 8 bases spanning the gap. The CDR3 loop spans 13 amino acids. The CDR3 DNA is TGTGCCAGCAGCTTGTGGGACGAAGATACGCAGTATTTT. Its translation: CASSLWDEDTQYF.

This chain joins TRBV5-1 and TRBJ1-3; D is possibly TRBD1 (5 bases). This CDR3 spans 16 amino acids. V lost 3 bases, J lost 2 bases, and 15 bases lay in between. The germline V gene has CDR1 SGHRS and CDR2 YFSETQ. CDR3 coding DNA: TGCGCCAGCAGCTGGGGGACTTTCGAAACTGGAAACACCATATATTTT. Translating it yields CASSWGTFETGNTIYF.

The genes are TRBV7-9 and TRBJ1-1; D may be TRBD1 (6 bases). The V end lost 5 bases, the J end lost 1 base, and 14 bases lay between the germline ends. Germline lookup yields CDR1 SEHNR and CDR2 FQNEAQ (reference sequence). The CDR3 has 15 residues. In DNA form, the CDR3 reads TGTGCCAGCAGCCTCGCAGGGGACTGGAACACTGAAGCTTTCTTT. Translated, it gives CASSLAGDWNTEAFF.

The chain couples TRBV5-1 to TRBJ2-3; the match to TRBD2 covers 7 bases. The junction had 5 bases not matched to a gene; V was cut back by 4 bases and J by 0 bases. The CDR3 is 15 residues long. Germline V CDR1 and CDR2: SGHRS, YFSETQ. The CDR3 nucleotides read TGCGCCAGCAGCCACCTAGCGGCTAGCACAGATACGCAGTATTTT. As protein: CASSHLAASTDTQYF.

CDR3 nucleotides: TGTGCCAGCACCCCCCTCCGGGGGCACACCGGGGAGCTGTTTTTT. As protein: CASTPLRGHTGELFF. This chain connects TRBV7-9 to TRBJ2-2; D tentatively fits TRBD1 or TRBD2 (6 bases each). Germline V gene data show CDR1 as SEHNR and CDR2 as FQNEAQ (reference sequence). This CDR3 spans 15 amino acids. V lost 7 bases, J lost 3 bases, and 15 bases lay in between.

The J gene is TRBJ2-5, the V gene TRBV6-6, with D hard to call. This CDR3 is built from 12 residues. V was shortened by 6 bases and J by 5 bases, with 10 bases between the two germline ends. CDR1 and CDR2 from the germline V gene are MNHNY and SVGAGI (reference sequence). In DNA, the CDR3 is TGTGCCAGCAGGGAGCTAGGGGAGACCCAGTACTTC. Translating it yields CASRELGETQYF.

The chain uses TRBV28 and TRBJ2-5, with D perhaps matching TRBD1 (7 bases). Trimming took off 7 bases at V and 1 base at J, with 16 bases between the two ends. Germline CDR1 MDHEN, CDR2 SYDVKM. This CDR3 has 15 residues. CDR3: CASIPGGQLQETQYF. The CDR3 DNA reads TGTGCCAGCATCCCCGGGGGACAGCTCCAAGAGACCCAGTACTTC.